This section outlines one T cell receptor beta chain sequence together with its context. The target of this receptor is not known. The input lacks base qualities; no much larger clone sits a single base away. The sample is drawn from a study of blood T cells in healthy people across ages (dated by TCRdb to 2014 to 2015). For the wider study: In model experiments, template switching captured roughly one uniquely barcoded TCR beta cDNA molecule for every two T cells. Age-related changes in TCR beta repertoire diversity were measured in the study by deep sequencing normalized with unique cDNA molecular identifiers. Four age groups were formed from the donors: young (average about 15 years), middle-aged (around 40), aged (about 62) and long-lived (about 75). To avoid experimental bias, donors of different ages were spread randomly across the sequencing lanes. Two additional independent replicas of 1 million unique cDNA reads from the same blood draw were analyzed for two donors (one aged 18 to 29 and one aged 80 or older).

Preparation of the library involved 5' RACE. The sequencing machine was an Illumina HiSeq 2500. A second PCR of about 7 to 12 cycles was run with a J-beta primer mix and a sample-barcoded 5' primer. A unique molecular identifier was introduced onto each TCR beta cDNA molecule by a template-switch 5' adaptor carrying 12 random nucleotides. Each sample yielded at least 2.5 million CDR3-containing paired-end reads. First-strand cDNA was synthesized from all RNA with the Mint cDNA synthesis kit, primed by a TRBC-specific oligonucleotide. All cDNA was treated with uracil-DNA glycosylase and then went through a first 18-cycle PCR with the universal primers M1SS and BC2_uni_R. The study's processing was this. Each sample was normalized by randomly selecting 1 million high-quality reads, each carrying a distinct molecular identifier. Reads with shared molecular identifiers were discarded instead of being binned into consensus sequences. CDR3 identification, clonotype clustering and error correction used MiTCR with a Q25 quality threshold and the strictest error-elimination algorithm. A nonparametric unseen species model using Euler transformation provided a lower-bound estimate of total TCR beta diversity. TCRdb took the public reads, trimmed them with fastp at Q25, ran MiXCR for clone calling and kept in-frame beta chains. Each record represents a unique CDR3 protein, reported with the most common genes and DNA among its rows. The V and J calls and clone size come from TCRdb's table, not from the authors' own analysis. Within this sample are about 680,000 distinct CDR3 sequences, with more than 40% of them counted one time only. The ten top clones hold around a third of the sample.

Reading the germline V gene gives CDR1 MDHEN and CDR2 SYDVKM. V gives up 4 bases and J gives up 1 base, and the segment between their germline ends measures 11 bases. Taken from cysteine to phenylalanine, the CDR3 has 15 residues. CDR3 DNA only is kept here, 45 bases in frame from base 1. Findings and caveats that apply to the study as a whole: The percentage of naive T cells measured by flow cytometry correlated strongly with observed TCR beta diversity. Bulk unsorted PBMC profiling prevented conclusive comparison of naive and antigen-experienced compartments. Total diversity estimates from one million sequenced T cells were considered lower bounds and underestimates. Compared with the aged group, the long-lived group had more naive CD4+ T cells, fewer expanded clones and increased TCR diversity, a pattern suggesting age selection. Because donor CMV infection status was unknown, age-related changes in expanded clonotypes were potentially confounded. As age increased, observed TCR beta diversity per million T cells dropped in a roughly linear way, and a significant reduction was already evident by age roughly 36.

The approximately 39 donors, aged about 6 to 90 years, were systemically healthy Caucasian individuals from Russia. Ten milliliters of peripheral blood were drawn from each donor into EDTA-treated Vacutainer tubes. Ficoll-Paque density-gradient centrifugation was used to isolate PBMCs, with at least 7 million obtained per sample. Trizol reagent was used to extract total RNA from PBMCs, with at least 5 micrograms per sample. For every donor, an aliquot of PBMCs went through flow cytometry to measure the percentages of naive CD45RAhigh/CD27high T cells. The sample consisted of blood. The TCR originated in a woman aged 55 to 70 in good health. The V and J segments used are TRBV28 and TRBJ1-5; there is no confident call for the D gene. In nucleotides, the sequence is TGTGCCAGCAGTTGTGTGGGAATCAGCAATCAGCCCCAGCATTTT. Translated, this gives CASSCVGISNQPQHF.